This T cell receptor (beta chain) was sequenced for a study of shared clonotypes between healthy human individuals. Some clones are missing from TCRdb's copy, which holds only in-frame ones; the method was immunoSEQ multiplex PCR. The sample shows 2 million to 3 million clones, 93% of them seen only once. Germline trimming cut 3 bases from V and 5 bases from J; bases unmatched to any gene: 18. The length of the CDR3 is 20 residues. In germline, CDR1 is MNHEY, CDR2 SMNVEV (reference sequence). This clone occurred once. Sequencing was carried out using naive CD4+ T cells from PBMCs. This sample's subset: CD45RA+ positively selected. The chain is built from TRBV27 and TRBJ2-1; TRBD2 matches 11 bases. This TCR came from a young man in good health. Some clones in this sample may be carry-over from other donors' samples. CDR3 in amino acids: CASSFSRGGLAGVGNNEQFF. CDR3 nucleotide sequence: TGTGCCAGCAGTTTTTCCCGGGGTGGACTAGCGGGCGTGGGGAACAATGAGCAGTTCTTC.